This is a list of T cell receptor beta chains from one sample in a study of T cells in Graves' hyperthyroidism and ophthalmopathy. MiXCR was run by TCRdb on the multiplex PCR reads, yielding one entry per CDR3 protein. The profile shows roughly 700,000 distinct CDR3 sequences, 17% of them singletons. The sample was blood. The receptors derive from a man aged 50 to 60 with Graves' hyperthyroidism. CDR3s include the opening cysteine and the closing phenylalanine or tryptophan. Fields, in order: V gene, D gene, clone size, J gene, CDR3 DNA, CDR3 protein. A D gene is named only where the DNA matches it firmly. The size of a clone is reported for some rows only, either as once, few or many, or as a class for expanded clones.

TRBV24-1	TRBD2	-	TRBJ2-1	TGTGCCACCAGTGATCCGGGAGGCAATGAGCAGTTCTTC	CATSDPGGNEQFF
TRBV14	TRBD1	-	TRBJ2-5	TGTGCCAGCAGCCCCGTATCGTGGGGGCAGGGGGAAGAGACCCAGTACTTC	CASSPVSWGQGEETQYF
TRBV27	-	few	TRBJ1-5	TGTGCCAGCAGCCCCTATAGGGGTAGCAATCAGCCCCAGCATTTT	CASSPYRGSNQPQHF
TRBV27	-	many	TRBJ2-5	TGTGCCAGCAGAAGTCACAGGGTGCAAGAGACCCAGTACTTC	CASRSHRVQETQYF
TRBV5-1	-	-	TRBJ2-1	TGCGCCAGCAGCTTCGGCGGGATATTTAATGAGCAGTTCTTC	CASSFGGIFNEQFF
TRBV9	-	-	TRBJ1-1	TGTGCCAGCAGCGTACCAACCGCGAGCAACACTGAAGCTTTCTTT	CASSVPTASNTEAFF
TRBV6-1	-	-	TRBJ2-3	TGTGCCAGCATCAACGCGGGCAACACAGATACGCAGTATTTT	CASINAGNTDTQYF
TRBV2	-	many	TRBJ1-1	TGTGCCAGCAGTGTGGAGGGTCAGAACACTGAAGCTTTCTTT	CASSVEGQNTEAFF
TRBV7-8	-	many	TRBJ1-1	TGTGCCAGCAGCCCCCACCGAATCAACACTGAAGCTTTCTTT	CASSPHRINTEAFF
TRBV6-5	-	many	TRBJ2-3	TGTGCCAGCAGTTACTGGTCCGGGAACGATGACACAGATACGCAGTATTTT	CASSYWSGNDDTDTQYF
TRBV3-1	TRBD2	many	TRBJ2-2	TGTGCCAGCAGCCAAGAGCTAGCGGCCGGGGAGCTGTTTTTT	CASSQELAAGELFF
TRBV7-3	TRBD2	-	TRBJ2-3	TGTGCCAGCAGCTTAACAACGGGTGGCGGGAGGACATTATCCCTCACAGATACGCAGTATTTT	CASSLTTGGGRTLSLTDTQYF
TRBV6-1	-	-	TRBJ2-4	TGTGCCAGCAGTTTAACGGACAGAAACATTCAGTACTTC	CASSLTDRNIQYF
TRBV2	-	many	TRBJ2-3	TGTGCCAGCAGTGTTAGCTCCACAGATACGCAGTATTTT	CASSVSSTDTQYF
TRBV5-1	-	-	TRBJ1-5	TGCGCCAGCGCGAAGGATAGCAATCAGCCCCAGCATTTT	CASAKDSNQPQHF
TRBV24-1	-	few	TRBJ2-7	TGTGCCACAGCGACGGGGAGCTCCTACGAGCAGTACTTC	CATATGSSYEQYF
TRBV20-1	TRBD2	few	TRBJ2-2	TGCAGTGCTAGAACGGCGGGAGGGGGGATAACCGGGGAGCTGTTTTTT	CSARTAGGGITGELFF
TRBV19	TRBD2	few	TRBJ2-1	TGTGCCAGTAGTACGGGACTAGCAAGCCTCGATGAGCAGTTCTTC	CASSTGLASLDEQFF
TRBV27	-	many	TRBJ2-3	TGTGCCAGCAGTTTATCTGTGCGGACAGATACGCAGTATTTT	CASSLSVRTDTQYF
TRBV4-1	TRBD1	-	TRBJ1-1	TGCGCCAGCAGTCCGAACAGGGGAGTAGCTTTCTTT	CASSPNRGVAFF
TRBV6-1	TRBD1	many	TRBJ1-4	TGTGCCAGCAGTTTAGGAGACAGGGGCCCTCTCGCTAATGAAAAACTGTTTTTT	CASSLGDRGPLANEKLFF
TRBV29-1	-	few	TRBJ2-7	TGCAGCGTTATAGACAGCCTCACGGGTTCCTACGAGCAGTACTTC	CSVIDSLTGSYEQYF
TRBV9	-	few	TRBJ2-3	TGTGCCAGCAGCCCCCAAAGGGCGGGGCAGCTTAGCACAGATACGCAGTATTTT	CASSPQRAGQLSTDTQYF
TRBV5-8	-	few	TRBJ2-5	TGTGCCAGCAGACCCGGGACACAAACTCAAGAGACCCAGTACTTC	CASRPGTQTQETQYF
TRBV6-1	-	many	TRBJ1-4	TGTGCCAGCAGATGGACAGCAACTAATGAAAAACTGTTTTTT	CASRWTATNEKLFF
TRBV20-1	-	many	TRBJ2-1	TGCAGTGCTCGAGGGACCTACAATGAGCAGTTCTTC	CSARGTYNEQFF
TRBV29-1	TRBD2	many	TRBJ2-7	TGCAGCGTTGATGGGCTAGCGGGTTCCTACGAGCAGTACTTC	CSVDGLAGSYEQYF
TRBV27	TRBD1	many	TRBJ2-5	TGTGCCAGCAGTCCTTGGACAGGGGAAGCGGCAGAGACCCAGTACTTC	CASSPWTGEAAETQYF
TRBV20-1	-	few	TRBJ2-3	TGCAGTGCTAGAAAGGAGCTAGCCCCAGATACGCAGTATTTT	CSARKELAPDTQYF
TRBV5-5	-	few	TRBJ1-5	TGTGCCAGCAGCTTGGGCAGCCTTAGCAATCAGCCCCAGCATTTT	CASSLGSLSNQPQHF
TRBV10-3	TRBD1	-	TRBJ2-7	TGTGCCATACAGGGGGACTACGAGCAGTACTTC	CAIQGDYEQYF
TRBV11-2	TRBD2	many	TRBJ2-5	TGTGCCAGCAGCTTTCCAGCGGGAGGGCCGACCCAGTACTTC	CASSFPAGGPTQYF
TRBV27	-	-	TRBJ1-6	TGTGCCACCCGCTCCTATAATTCACCCCTCCACTTT	CATRSYNSPLHF
TRBV20-1	-	many	TRBJ2-5	TGCAGTGCGGGACAACGGCGGTACCAAGAGACCCAGTACTTC	CSAGQRRYQETQYF
TRBV28	-	few	TRBJ2-1	TGTGCCAGCCTGGGGGGCGGCTCCTACAATGAGCAGTTCTTC	CASLGGGSYNEQFF
TRBV27	-	-	TRBJ2-7	TGTGCCAGCAGTTTCTCAGGGGGGGAGACCTACGAGCAGTACTTC	CASSFSGGETYEQYF
TRBV28	TRBD2	many	TRBJ2-3	TGTGCCAGCTTCCTAGCGGGAGAGAGCACAGATACGCAGTATTTT	CASFLAGESTDTQYF
TRBV2	-	few	TRBJ2-7	TGTGCCAGCAGTGGACACATCTACGAGCAGTACTTC	CASSGHIYEQYF
TRBV2	-	-	TRBJ2-3	TGTGCCAGCATCCGGGACACGGACACAGATACGCAGTATTTT	CASIRDTDTDTQYF
TRBV15	-	-	TRBJ2-2	TGTGCCACCAGCCGTCCGGAGAACACCGGGGAGCTGTTTTTT	CATSRPENTGELFF
TRBV7-9	-	-	TRBJ1-1	TGTGCCAGCAGCTTAGGACCTCTCCGCACTGAAGCTTTCTTT	CASSLGPLRTEAFF
TRBV2	-	many	TRBJ2-7	TGTGCCAGCAGTGAATCCAGACGCTCCTACGAGCAGTACTTC	CASSESRRSYEQYF
TRBV12-3/TRBV12-4	TRBD1	many	TRBJ2-2	TGTGCCAGCAGGTCTGGACAGGGGGCAACCGGGGAGCTGTTTTTT	CASRSGQGATGELFF
TRBV7-6	-	few	TRBJ2-3	TGTGCCAGCAGCTTATCTTGGGGGGAGCAAGATACGCAGTATTTT	CASSLSWGEQDTQYF
TRBV6-1	TRBD2	many	TRBJ2-7	TGTGCCAGCAGTGAGGAAGGACTAGCGGCCTACGAGCAGTACTTC	CASSEEGLAAYEQYF
TRBV11-3	TRBD2	many	TRBJ2-1	TGTGCCAGCAGCTTATTAGCGGGAAGTTCAAATGAGCAGTTCTTC	CASSLLAGSSNEQFF
TRBV18	-	many	TRBJ1-1	TGTGCCAGCTTCACCAGTATCCGGAACACTGAAGCTTTCTTT	CASFTSIRNTEAFF
TRBV7-9	TRBD1	few	TRBJ1-1	TGTGCCAGCAGCCTCAAGACAGGGACCACAACTTTCTTT	CASSLKTGTTTFF
TRBV20-1	-	many	TRBJ1-5	TGCAGTGCTAGAGATGCCAGCGGAGGGTCGAATCAGCCCCAGCATTTT	CSARDASGGSNQPQHF
TRBV9	-	-	TRBJ2-5	TGTGCCAGCAGCGTAGGTACTACAGGGAGCGTTTGGAAAGAGACCCAGTACTTC	CASSVGTTGSVWKETQYF
TRBV27	-	many	TRBJ1-2	TGTGCCAGCCGTTTGGGCAGCCCCAACTATGGCTACACCTTC	CASRLGSPNYGYTF
TRBV6-1	-	-	TRBJ2-7	TGTGCCAGCAGTGACCGGGACGCGGCCCCGGACGAGCAGTACTTC	CASSDRDAAPDEQYF
TRBV27	TRBD2	many	TRBJ2-1	TGTGCCAGCAGTTCCACCGCTAGCGGGGTTTACAATGAGCAGTTCTTC	CASSSTASGVYNEQFF
TRBV18	-	-	TRBJ1-1	TGTGCCAGCTCACCGGTAACGAGCCTCGAAGCTTTCTTT	CASSPVTSLEAFF
TRBV7-2	-	-	TRBJ2-1	TGTGCCAGCAACCCCCCTCAGGGGCGAAGGTCTGAGCAGTTCTTC	CASNPPQGRRSEQFF
TRBV7-2	TRBD1	-	TRBJ2-5	TGTGCCAGCAGCTTTCCGGGACAGGGGTCCCAAGAGACCCAGTACTTC	CASSFPGQGSQETQYF
TRBV24-1	-	few	TRBJ2-1	TGTGCCACCAGTGACAGGGGAGGGCCTAGTGAGCAGTTCTTC	CATSDRGGPSEQFF
TRBV27	-	many	TRBJ1-1	TGTGCCAGCAGTTTCCTCGGGGACACTGAAGCTTTCTTT	CASSFLGDTEAFF
TRBV9	TRBD1	few	TRBJ2-4	TGTGCCAGCAGCCCGCCGGGACAGGGGGCGAACATTCAGTACTTC	CASSPPGQGANIQYF
TRBV7-2	-	many	TRBJ1-2	TGTGCCAGCAGCTTAGCGCTTGTAACAGCTAACTATGGCTACACCTTC	CASSLALVTANYGYTF